These 22 T cell receptor beta chains originate from one sample sequenced in a study of shared clonotypes between healthy human individuals. Repertoires were generated with immunoSEQ multiplex PCR, while TCRdb's copy carries only in-frame clones and drops some. The sample lists about 490,000 clones; 70% to 85% were seen once. The sample consisted of PBMCs. Every receptor here comes from a middle-aged woman in good health. Some clones in this sample may be carry-over from other donors' samples.

The chain joins TRBV10-3 to TRBJ1-3; D not certain. V was clipped by 9 bases and J by 0 bases, with 9 bases between them. The CDR3 runs to 13 residues. The V gene's germline CDR1 is ENHRY and CDR2 SYGVKD. CDR3 DNA sequence: TGTGCCATTCGACCTTCCTCTGGAAACACCATATATTTT. It specifies CAIRPSSGNTIYF.

The CDR3 nucleotides read TGCAGCGTTATGCCGACAACAGATACGCAGTATTTT. This codes for CSVMPTTDTQYF. The chain links TRBV29-1 to TRBJ2-3; D gene uncertain. Deletions cut 5 bases from V and 3 bases from J, with 9 bases between. Germline CDR1 reads SQVTM; CDR2 reads ANQGSEA. The CDR3 consists of 12 residues.

This clone was picked up a small number of times. This chain links TRBV4-2 with TRBJ2-3, with 7 bases fitting TRBD2. With 8 bases clipped from V and 4 bases from J, the junction kept 9 bases outside the gene matches. Per the germline V gene, CDR1 is LGHNA and CDR2 is YNFKEQ. This CDR3 is 14 amino acids long. The DNA of the CDR3 is TGTGCCAGCGGCATGGGGAGGGAGGCAGATACGCAGTATTTT. Translated, it gives CASGMGREADTQYF.

V gene TRBV30 combines with J gene TRBJ2-5; D may be TRBD1 (5 bases). CDR3 length: 14 residues. The germline V gene has CDR1 GTSNPN and CDR2 SVGIG (reference sequence). V was clipped by 2 bases and J by 2 bases, with 12 bases between them. The CDR3 DNA sequence: TGTGCCTGGAGTTTTAAAGGGGTTCAAGAGACCCAGTACTTC. Translated, it gives CAWSFKGVQETQYF.

This clone came up once. J is TRBJ2-1 and V is TRBV9; D ambiguous. Trimming pared 3 bases from V and 6 bases from J, leaving 13 bases between. The CDR3 length is 14 residues. The germline V gene encodes CDR1 SGDLS and CDR2 YYNGEE. For the CDR3, the DNA is TGTGCCAGCAGCGCACCCCCCAGAACCAATGAGCAGTTCTTC. Translation gives CASSAPPRTNEQFF.

This clone was counted a single time. The rearrangement links TRBV4-1 to TRBJ1-6; the D is unclear. V lost 0 bases to trimming and J lost 0 bases, with 12 bases between them. The CDR3 runs 18 residues. Per germline, CDR1 MGHRA and CDR2 YSYEKL. DNA for the CDR3: TGCGCCAGCAGCCAAGAGTGGGAGGTGAGCTCCTATAATTCACCCCTCCACTTT. This sequence encodes CASSQEWEVSSYNSPLHF.

The chain carries TRBV7-2 and TRBJ2-3; perhaps TRBD1 as D (5 bases). V was trimmed by 5 bases and J by 4 bases, leaving 13 bases between them. The CDR3 runs 14 residues. Germline V CDR1 and CDR2: SGHTA, FQGNSA. The CDR3 coding sequence is TGTGCCAGCAGCCCCGACAGTCAGGCAGATACGCAGTATTTT. Its protein is CASSPDSQADTQYF.

This chain connects TRBV5-4 to TRBJ2-7; perhaps TRBD1 as D (5 bases). Per the germline V gene, CDR1 is SGHNT and CDR2 is YYREEE (reference sequence). The length of the CDR3 is 15 residues. The V gene lost 0 bases and the J gene lost 1 base, with 11 bases spanning the gap. CDR3 residues: CASSLGQYSSYEQYF. CDR3 in DNA: TGTGCCAGCAGCTTGGGACAGTATTCTTCCTACGAGCAGTACTTC. Filled out from reference TRBV5-4 and TRBJ2-7, the complete variable domain reads ETGVTQSPTHLIKTRGQQVTLRCSSQSGHNTVSWYQQALGQGPQFIFQYYREEENGRGNFPPRFSGLQFPNYSSELNVNALELDDSALYLCASSLGQYSSYEQYFGPGTRLTVT.

This rearrangement joins TRBV27 to TRBJ2-7; D is tentatively TRBD1 or TRBD2 (5 bases each). Germline lookup yields CDR1 MNHEY and CDR2 SMNVEV (reference sequence). V lost 7 bases to trimming and J lost 2 bases, with 15 bases between them. This CDR3 spans 14 amino acids. The CDR3 reads CASKSVLGAYEQYF. The CDR3 nucleotides read TGTGCCAGCAAATCGGTTTTGGGGGCCTACGAGCAGTACTTC.

The rearrangement joins TRBV7-9 to TRBJ1-2, with D perhaps TRBD1 (5 bases). V lost 1 base and J 7 bases, leaving 13 bases between the germline ends. CDR3 length: 14 residues. Germline V lookup: CDR1 SEHNR, CDR2 FQNEAQ (reference sequence). In DNA, the CDR3 is TGTGCCAGCAGCTTAGACGCAGGGAGTTTTGGCTACACCTTC. This sequence encodes CASSLDAGSFGYTF.

This chain joins TRBV27 and TRBJ2-1, with D maybe TRBD2 (7 bases). V lost 7 bases and J 3 bases, leaving 19 bases between the germline ends. CDR3 length: 16 residues. Germline values: CDR1 MNHEY, CDR2 SMNVEV (reference sequence). The DNA of the CDR3 is TGTGCCAGCACCTTGGGAGGGGGTTGGGGCTACAATGAGCAGTTCTTC. It is translated as CASTLGGGWGYNEQFF.

The chain carries TRBV25-1 and TRBJ2-5; D perhaps matches TRBD1 (6 bases). Near its end, the DNA agrees better with TRBJ2-7, so the J call may be wrong. The CDR3 is 13 residues long. Germline V lookup: CDR1 MGHDK, CDR2 SYGVNS. The CDR3 DNA follows: TGTGCCAGCAGTGAATATGGGGGCGACGAGCAGTACTTC. Translation gives CASSEYGGDEQYF.

The rearrangement joins TRBV2 to TRBJ1-4; D is undetermined. CDR3 length: 14 amino acids. Trimming removed 7 bases at V and 8 bases at J, with 17 bases between. Germline CDR1 and CDR2: SNHLY and FYNNEI. The CDR3 is CASMWAGGEEKLFF. In DNA, the CDR3 is TGTGCCAGCATGTGGGCCGGTGGGGAGGAAAAACTGTTTTTT.

The J gene is TRBJ2-3, the V gene TRBV25-1; TRBD2 aligns across 7 bases. Germline CDR1 MGHDK, CDR2 SYGVNS. J lost 6 bases, V lost 6 bases, and 0 bases had no gene match. This CDR3 is 11 amino acids long. CDR3 nucleotide sequence: TGTGCCAGCAGGGGGGGGGATACGCAGTATTTT. Translated, it gives CASRGGDTQYF. The full variable domain, in which reference TRBV25-1 and TRBJ2-3 provide the parts outside the CDR3, is EADIYQTPRYLVIGTGKKITLECSQTMGHDKMYWYQQDPGMELHLIHYSYGVNSTEKGDLSSESTVSRIRTEHFPLTLESARPSHTSQYLCASRGGDTQYFGPGTRLTVL.

This clone was counted once. The chain links TRBV28 to TRBJ1-5, with D uncertain. Between the trimmed V and J ends, which lost 7 bases and 6 bases, there was a span of 13 bases. Germline CDR1 is MDHEN and CDR2 is SYDVKM. The CDR3 is made up of 13 amino acids. The CDR3 here is CASTFTGGQPQHF. In DNA form, the CDR3 reads TGTGCCAGCACCTTCACGGGAGGTCAGCCCCAGCATTTT. Drawing the rest from reference TRBV28 and TRBJ1-5, the complete variable domain is DVKVTQSSRYLVKRTGEKVFLECVQDMDHENMFWYRQDPGLGLRLIYFSYDVKMKEKGDIPEGYSVSREKKERFSLILESASTNQTSMYLCASTFTGGQPQHFGDGTRLSIL.

The rearrangement joins TRBV15 to TRBJ1-1; the D gene is possibly TRBD1 (5 bases). Germline V gene lookup returns CDR1 LNHNV and CDR2 YYDKDF (reference sequence). V lost 3 bases to trimming and J lost 2 bases, with 16 bases between them. The CDR3 spans 16 residues. Here the CDR3 reads CATSRAPGGGNTEAFF. The CDR3 DNA follows: TGTGCCACCAGCAGGGCCCCTGGGGGTGGTAACACTGAAGCTTTCTTT.

As to this clone: Other DNA sequences from this sample encode an identical CDR3 as well. V is TRBV18 and J is TRBJ1-2; a possible D gene is TRBD1 (6 bases). With 3 bases removed from V and 3 bases from J, the gap between germline ends came to 8 bases. CDR3 size: 13 residues. Germline V lookup: CDR1 KGHSH, CDR2 LQKENI. CDR3 amino acids: CASSPPGDYGYTF. The CDR3 nucleotides are TGTGCCAGCTCACCCCCAGGGGACTATGGCTACACCTTC.

This clone showed up just once. J is TRBJ2-5 and V is TRBV30; D unresolved. Per the germline V gene, CDR1 is GTSNPN and CDR2 is SVGIG (reference sequence). CDR3 length: 14 amino acids. The V and J ends lost 3 bases and 9 bases respectively, with 20 bases between them. In DNA, the CDR3 is TGTGCCTGGAGCGTACTCTGCGACGGTGGGGCCCAGTACTTC. Translating gives CAWSVLCDGGAQYF. The full variable domain, its missing parts supplied by reference TRBV30 and TRBJ2-5, is SQTIHQWPATLVQPVGSPLSLECTVEGTSNPNLYWYRQAAGRGLQLLFYSVGIGQISSEVPQNLSASRPQDRQFILSSKKLLLSDSGFYLCAWSVLCDGGAQYFGPGTRLLVL.

This clone was counted between two and nine times. This chain connects TRBV25-1 to TRBJ1-2, with D perhaps TRBD1 (5 bases). Trimming left V 4 bases short and J 3 bases short, with 9 bases between. Per the germline V gene, CDR1 is MGHDK and CDR2 is SYGVNS. There are 13 residues in the CDR3. DNA for the CDR3: TGTGCCAGCAGTGGGTCAGGGCACTATGGCTACACCTTC. Translation gives CASSGSGHYGYTF.

V gene TRBV28 combines with J gene TRBJ2-7; 10 positions agree with TRBD2. V shed 4 bases, J shed 2 bases, and the junction held 5 bases outside the gene matches. The CDR3 has 15 residues. The V gene's germline CDR1 is MDHEN and CDR2 SYDVKM. CDR3 nucleotides: TGTGCCAGCAGTTCTAGCGGGAGCTTTCCCTACGAGCAGTACTTC. Its translation is CASSSSGSFPYEQYF. The full variable domain, its missing parts supplied by reference TRBV28 and TRBJ2-7, is DVKVTQSSRYLVKRTGEKVFLECVQDMDHENMFWYRQDPGLGLRLIYFSYDVKMKEKGDIPEGYSVSREKKERFSLILESASTNQTSMYLCASSSSGSFPYEQYFGPGTRLTVT.

This chain joins TRBV27 and TRBJ2-7; tentatively, D is TRBD1 (6 bases). Per germline, CDR1 MNHEY and CDR2 SMNVEV (reference sequence). The V and J ends lost 8 bases and 1 base respectively, with 12 bases between them. CDR3 size: 13 residues. The CDR3 region has the DNA TGTGCCAGCCTCGACAGGTTATCCTACGAGCAGTACTTC. As protein: CASLDRLSYEQYF.

The rearrangement uses TRBV4-3 and TRBJ2-7; possibly TRBD2 for D (5 bases). The V gene's germline CDR1 is LGHNA and CDR2 YSLEER. This CDR3 is 15 amino acids long. V lost 0 bases to trimming and J lost 3 bases, with 12 bases between them. The CDR3 protein is CASSQDRGSYYEQYF. CDR3 DNA: TGCGCCAGCAGCCAAGATCGGGGTTCCTACTACGAGCAGTACTTC.